The sequence of this TCR beta chain was determined in a study of T cells in localized non-small cell lung cancer. The CDR3 length is 15 residues. Germline assignment: CDR1 MDHEN and CDR2 SYDVKM. With 0 bases clipped from V and 1 base from J, the junction kept 1 base outside the gene matches. A word on this clone: Its cognate antigen is unknown.

This table comes from immunoSEQ multiplex PCR, and its TCRdb copy is limited to in-frame clones, with some not included. The profile shows 100,000 to 150,000 clones, 89% of them singletons. Study-wide findings and caveats: An association was observed between higher blood T cell density and longer overall survival. Clonality of T cells reached its maximum in uninvolved adjacent lung, surpassing tumor. The study detected a median approximately 54 of the top 100 tumor clones in adjacent lung.

The source of this sequence is a female donor aged 60 or older with stage I lung adenocarcinoma. The specimen comprised peripheral blood, sampled before any cancer treatment. This rearrangement joins TRBV28 to TRBJ2-7; 9 bases line up with TRBD1. Written as DNA, the CDR3 is TGTGCCAGCAGTTTATGGACAGGGGGGTCCTACGAGCAGTACTTC. This gives the protein CASSLWTGGSYEQYF.